These 20 T cell receptor beta chains were sequenced from one sample in a study of response to subunit inactivated influenza vaccine. TCRdb re-called the RT-PCR reads with MiXCR, one entry per CDR3 protein. This sample yields 500,000 to 550,000 distinct CDR3 sequences, of which under 9% are seen a single time; under 15% belongs to the top ten. The material was PBMCs from blood, obtained 23 to 25 months after vaccination. These receptors were taken from a man between 50 and 75 years old who received an inactivated influenza vaccine.

Many counts were recorded for this clonotype. V and J are TRBV4-3 and TRBJ2-2, with TRBD1 identical over 8 bases. The V gene's germline CDR1 is LGHNA and CDR2 YSLEER. V was pared by 4 bases and J by 6 bases, with 4 bases of the junction left unmatched. The CDR3 totals 14 residues. CDR3 in amino acids: CASSLLDRAGELFF. The CDR3 DNA reads as TGCGCCAGCAGCCTATTGGACAGGGCCGGGGAGCTGTTTTTT.

The sample holds many counts of this clonotype. The chain uses TRBV12-3 or TRBV12-4 and TRBJ2-3; D uncertain. This CDR3 spans 13 amino acids. V lost 5 bases and J lost 3, with 9 bases in between. The CDR3 reads CASSPPATDTQYF. The CDR3 DNA is TGTGCCAGCAGTCCTCCCGCGACAGATACGCAGTATTTT.

This clonotype has just a few counts. V usage is TRBV20-1 and J usage is TRBJ2-7; D gene uncertain. CDR1 DFQATT and CDR2 SNEGSKA come from the germline V gene (reference sequence). The CDR3 length is 13 residues. V lost 6 bases, J lost 6 bases, and 18 bases lay in between. Here the CDR3 reads CSAQTPDSVEQYF. The CDR3 region has the DNA TGCAGTGCCCAGACCCCAGATTCGGTCGAGCAGTACTTC.

V is TRBV4-3 and J is TRBJ2-1, with a possible D match to TRBD1 (5 bases). The V and J ends lost 0 bases and 7 bases respectively, with 16 bases between them. This CDR3 spans 16 amino acids. Germline V gives CDR1 LGHNA, CDR2 YSLEER. This CDR3 reads CASSQDLNKGMNEQFF. CDR3 coding DNA: TGCGCCAGCAGCCAAGATTTAAATAAGGGGATGAATGAGCAGTTCTTC.

This clonotype has just a few counts. V and J are TRBV11-3 and TRBJ2-3; the D is unclear. Germline CDR1 reads SGHNT; CDR2 reads YENEEA. The CDR3 runs to 16 residues. The V gene lost 4 bases and the J gene lost 1 base, with 15 bases spanning the gap. As DNA, the CDR3 is TGTGCCAGCAGCTCCGGTGACTCCCGGGGCACAGATACGCAGTATTTT. Its translation: CASSSGDSRGTDTQYF.

The J gene is TRBJ2-3, the V gene TRBV29-1; no definite D call. Per germline, CDR1 SQVTM and CDR2 ANQGSEA. V was cut by 7 bases and J by 4 bases, with 15 bases left in between. The length of the CDR3 is 13 residues. The CDR3, as DNA: TGCAGCGCCCACCCCCGGAGCTCAGATACGCAGTATTTT. This sequence encodes CSAHPRSSDTQYF.

The rearrangement joins TRBV18 to TRBJ1-3, with D unresolved. Trimming left V 0 bases short and J 5 bases short, with 11 bases between. CDR3 length: 15 amino acids. Germline CDR1 KGHSH, CDR2 LQKENI. The CDR3 sequence: CASSPPGGSRNTIYF. CDR3 nucleotides: TGTGCCAGCTCACCACCGGGCGGGTCGAGAAACACCATATATTTT.

This clonotype was counted between two and nine times. The chain employs TRBV5-4 and TRBJ2-2, with 8 bases that match TRBD1. Trimming took 2 bases from V and 4 from J; bases not matched to a gene: 4. Germline V gives CDR1 SGHNT, CDR2 YYREEE (reference sequence). The CDR3 is 15 residues long. The CDR3 region is CASSFGTGLTGELFF. In DNA form, the CDR3 reads TGTGCCAGCAGCTTCGGGACAGGCCTCACCGGGGAGCTGTTTTTT. Supplemented by reference TRBV5-4 and TRBJ2-2, the full variable domain reads ETGVTQSPTHLIKTRGQQVTLRCSSQSGHNTVSWYQQALGQGPQFIFQYYREEENGRGNFPPRFSGLQFPNYSSELNVNALELDDSALYLCASSFGTGLTGELFFGEGSRLTVL.

This clonotype has only a few counts. The chain has TRBV3-1 and TRBJ2-4; 7 bases agree with TRBD2. Germline V lookup: CDR1 LGHDT, CDR2 YNNKEL (reference sequence). The length of the CDR3 is 16 residues. After removal of 1 base from V and 6 bases from J, the junction contained 9 bases not matched to a gene. This CDR3 is CASSQVPRGGLNIQYF. DNA of the CDR3: TGTGCCAGCAGCCAAGTTCCTCGGGGAGGGTTAAACATTCAGTACTTC.

This clonotype was picked up a small number of times. The rearrangement uses TRBV7-2 and TRBJ2-1, with 8 bases aligning to TRBD1. Trimming at V came to 7 bases and at J to 3 bases, leaving 8 bases not matched to a gene. The germline V gene encodes CDR1 SGHTA and CDR2 FQGNSA. This CDR3 comprises 15 residues. CDR3 amino acids: CASTKQGGRYNEQFF. The CDR3 coding sequence is TGTGCCAGCACCAAACAGGGGGGCCGCTACAATGAGCAGTTCTTC.

The chain joins TRBV11-2 to TRBJ2-1, with D possibly TRBD2 on 6 matching bases. The CDR3 runs to 15 residues. Per the germline V gene, CDR1 is SGHAT and CDR2 is FQNNGV. Trimming left V 9 bases short and J 5 bases short, with 20 bases between. Here the CDR3 reads CASHRDSMGNNEQFF. The CDR3 DNA reads as TGTGCCAGTCACCGGGACTCCATGGGGAACAATGAGCAGTTCTTC.

The rearrangement links TRBV12-3 or TRBV12-4 to TRBJ2-2; TRBD2 might be the D (5 bases). The V gene lost 5 bases and the J gene lost 7 bases, with 14 bases spanning the gap. This CDR3 contains 14 residues. CDR3 sequence (DNA): TGTGCCAGCAGTCAAGCGGTGGCCGGCGGGGAGCTGTTTTTT. Translation: CASSQAVAGGELFF.

This clonotype was seen a few times. J is TRBJ1-2 and V is TRBV20-1; 7 nucleotides align to TRBD1. The CDR3 spans 12 residues. CDR1 is DFQATT, CDR2 SNEGSKA, per germline (reference sequence). V lost 5 bases, J lost 6 bases, and 6 bases stayed unmatched. CDR3 bases: TGCAGTGCTCCCGACAGGGAGAATGGCTACACCTTC. This codes for CSAPDRENGYTF.

This clonotype was detected many times. The chain employs TRBV7-2 and TRBJ1-4; D is perhaps TRBD1 (5 bases). The CDR3 spans 14 residues. From germline, CDR1 is SGHTA and CDR2 FQGNSA. The V and J ends lost 6 bases and 4 bases respectively, with 12 bases between them. The DNA for the CDR3 is TGTGCCAGCAGGCGGGGGGTATTTAATGAAAAACTGTTTTTT. It codes for CASRRGVFNEKLFF.

In this sample, this clonotype turned up a few times. The CDR3 bases are TGTGCCAGCAGTCGACAGGGGGCAGGTGGCTACACCTTC. Amino acid sequence: CASSRQGAGGYTF. V usage is TRBV6-1 and J usage is TRBJ1-2; TRBD1 aligns across 10 bases. The CDR3 consists of 13 residues. V lost 5 bases and J lost 7; bases outside the gene matches: 4. The germline V gene encodes CDR1 MNHNS and CDR2 SASEGT.

This sequence joins TRBV5-1 and TRBJ2-5; D gene unclear. Per the germline V gene, CDR1 is SGHRS and CDR2 is YFSETQ. V was pared by 1 base and J by 5 bases, with 12 bases between. This CDR3 has 14 amino acids. CDR3: CASSLFPGQETQYF. The CDR3 nucleotides are TGCGCCAGCAGCTTGTTTCCGGGCCAGGAGACCCAGTACTTC.

This clonotype was counted a few times. The chain recombines TRBV20-1 with TRBJ2-2; 10 positions agree with TRBD1. CDR1 is DFQATT, CDR2 SNEGSKA, per germline (reference sequence). The junction had 9 bases not matched to a gene; V was cut back by 4 bases and J by 4 bases. The CDR3 consists of 16 residues. CDR3 sequence reads: CSATPRDRGPTGELFF. CDR3 in DNA: TGCAGTGCTACCCCCCGGGACAGGGGTCCCACCGGGGAGCTGTTTTTT.

This clonotype was counted at least ten times. This chain uses TRBV12-3 or TRBV12-4 with TRBJ1-5, with D possibly matching TRBD1 (5 bases). Deletions cut 3 bases from V and 0 bases from J, with 12 bases between. This CDR3 spans 16 amino acids. The CDR3 loop reads CASSFGGRASNQPQHF. CDR3 DNA: TGTGCCAGCAGTTTCGGTGGCAGGGCTAGCAATCAGCCCCAGCATTTT.

The chain recombines TRBV15 with TRBJ2-6, with TRBD1 matching 8 bases. The germline gives CDR1 LNHNV, CDR2 YYDKDF (reference sequence). Losses at the gene ends were 1 base for V and 2 bases for J; bases not matched to a gene: 1. The CDR3 totals 16 residues. CDR3 bases: TGTGCCACCAGCAGAGGGACAGGGCCTGGGGCCAACGTCCTGACTTTC. As protein: CATSRGTGPGANVLTF.

This clonotype was seen more than once but under ten times. The V and J genes are TRBV12-3 or TRBV12-4 and TRBJ1-1, with D unclear. Between the trimmed V and J ends, which lost 6 bases and 5 bases, there was a span of 13 bases. The CDR3 consists of 13 residues. The CDR3 nucleotides read TGTGCCAGCAGCATTCCCCGGGTAACTGAAGCTTTCTTT. Protein: CASSIPRVTEAFF.